A selection of T cell receptor beta chains follows, all from one sample in a study of identical twins. Each CDR3 protein is one row after TCRdb ran MiXCR on the 5' RACE reads. The table has 250,000 or so distinct CDR3 sequences, 7% to 8.5% seen once. The sample also formed part of further work on yellow fever vaccine responses in identical twins.

The sample taken for sequencing was CD8+ T cells sorted from blood. The receptors come from a woman between 18 and 29 years old in good health. Each CDR3 is given with its conserved first and last residue. The order of the fields is V gene, CDR3 length, D gene, clone size, J gene, CDR3 DNA, CDR3 protein. A D gene is named only where the DNA matches it firmly. Clone size appears in some rows only: once, few, many, or a class for an expanded clone.

TRBV20-1,19,.,few,TRBJ2-5,TGCAGTGCTATCACTCTCCTAAAGGCCCCGGAGGGCCCTCAAGAGACCCAGTACTTC,CSAITLLKAPEGPQETQYF
TRBV4-1,12,.,many,TRBJ2-1,TGCGCCAGCAGCCACGAATTAGGAGAGCAGTTCTTC,CASSHELGEQFF
TRBV12-3/TRBV12-4,19,TRBD2,.,TRBJ2-6,TGTGCCAGCAGTTTTACTGGCGGGAGCGTTCGCTCTGGGGCCAACGTCCTGACTTTC,CASSFTGGSVRSGANVLTF
TRBV7-9,15,TRBD1,many,TRBJ2-7,TGTGCCAGCAGCCCCCCACAGGGGACCTCCTACGAGCAGTACTTC,CASSPPQGTSYEQYF
TRBV20-1,16,.,few,TRBJ2-5,TGCAGTGCTACCGGGACCGGGACGCCGGAACAAGAGACCCAGTACTTC,CSATGTGTPEQETQYF
TRBV5-6,14,TRBD1,many,TRBJ1-1,TGTGCCAGCAGCCCGGGACAGCTTGCTACTGAAGCTTTCTTT,CASSPGQLATEAFF
TRBV24-1,12,.,many,TRBJ2-3,TGTGCCACCCGTGCGGACACAGATACGCAGTATTTT,CATRADTDTQYF
TRBV29-1,16,TRBD2,.,TRBJ2-3,TGCAGCGTTATCCTAGCGGGAATGTTGATTACAGATACGCAGTATTTT,CSVILAGMLITDTQYF
TRBV4-1,14,.,few,TRBJ2-1,TGCGCCAGCAGCCAAGATTGGGGGGTCGGGGAGCAGTTCTTC,CASSQDWGVGEQFF
TRBV7-8,16,TRBD1,few,TRBJ1-2,TGTGCCAGCAGCTCAGGGGGGGGACAATTAGACTATGGCTACACCTTC,CASSSGGGQLDYGYTF
TRBV11-2,16,TRBD1,few,TRBJ1-1,TGTGCCAGCAGCGCCCAGGGGGGCCAGGGATCGACTGAAGCTTTCTTT,CASSAQGGQGSTEAFF
TRBV6-2/TRBV6-3,14,.,few,TRBJ2-7,TGTGCCAGCAGTTACTCAGGTAATCCCTACGAGCAGTACTTC,CASSYSGNPYEQYF
TRBV25-1,13,.,few,TRBJ2-5,TGTGCCAGCAGTGAATTTGAAGCCGAGACCCAGTACTTC,CASSEFEAETQYF
TRBV10-3,11,.,few,TRBJ1-2,TGTGCCATCACCCGGGGGCTTGGCTACACCTTC,CAITRGLGYTF
TRBV9,17,TRBD1,few,TRBJ2-1,TGTGCCAGCAGCGTAGCGATCGACAGGGGGCTATACAATGAGCAGTTCTTC,CASSVAIDRGLYNEQFF
TRBV11-2,17,.,few,TRBJ2-7,TGTGCCAGCAGCTTAGTAGCAACAGCCCTTAGTACCTACGAGCAGTACTTC,CASSLVATALSTYEQYF
TRBV6-1,15,TRBD1,.,TRBJ2-1,TGTGCCAGCAGGTCCGACAGGGACCTCTACAATGAGCAGTTCTTC,CASRSDRDLYNEQFF
TRBV6-2/TRBV6-3,15,TRBD1,.,TRBJ1-6,TGTGCCAGCAGTTCTCCGACAGGGTCTTATTCACCCCTCCACTTT,CASSSPTGSYSPLHF
TRBV6-1,14,.,many,TRBJ1-1,TGTGCCAGCACGCCGGGGCCGATTGGCACTGAAGCTTTCTTT,CASTPGPIGTEAFF
TRBV7-9,14,.,many,TRBJ2-1,TGTGCCAGCAGCTTAGCAGCTTTGGGCGATGAGCAGTTCTTC,CASSLAALGDEQFF
TRBV7-9,16,.,many,TRBJ2-2,TGTGCCAGCAGCTTAGTTGCCAGGGCGTACACCGGGGAGCTGTTTTTT,CASSLVARAYTGELFF
TRBV24-1,14,TRBD2,.,TRBJ2-7,TGTGCCACCAGTCGAGCGGGAGTGCTCGACGAGCAGTACTTC,CATSRAGVLDEQYF
TRBV28,13,.,many,TRBJ2-7,TGTGCCAGCGTCCCTAGAGGCGGCTACGAGCAGTACTTC,CASVPRGGYEQYF
TRBV28,15,.,.,TRBJ2-5,TGTGCCAGCATCGAGCCCGGGGGGCCGTCGGAGACCCAGTACTTC,CASIEPGGPSETQYF
TRBV28,16,TRBD2,.,TRBJ2-6,TGTGCCACCCGACTAGCTGGTGGGTCTGGGGCCAACGTCCTGACTTTC,CATRLAGGSGANVLTF
TRBV2,15,.,few,TRBJ2-1,TGTGCCAGCAGTGAACCGGGGAGCCTCTACAATGAGCAGTTCTTC,CASSEPGSLYNEQFF
TRBV7-9,17,.,.,TRBJ1-1,TGTGCCAGCAGCCAAAAAGCAGGGTCCCCTTTGAACACTGAAGCTTTCTTT,CASSQKAGSPLNTEAFF
TRBV7-9,15,.,.,TRBJ1-6,TGTGCCAGCAGCTTAGTGAGGGATTCGGATTCACCCCTCCACTTT,CASSLVRDSDSPLHF
TRBV20-1,13,.,.,TRBJ2-5,TGCAGTGCCACCACAGATTACCAAGAGACCCAGTACTTC,CSATTDYQETQYF
TRBV28,16,TRBD2,.,TRBJ2-7,TGTGCCAGCAGTTCCTCTCATAGCGGGACTCTCTACGAGCAGTACTTC,CASSSSHSGTLYEQYF
TRBV28,17,TRBD2,few,TRBJ2-2,TGTGCCAGCAGTTTTCTGGCGGGGGGGCGAAATACCGGGGAGCTGTTTTTT,CASSFLAGGRNTGELFF
TRBV9,14,.,many,TRBJ2-7,TGTGCCAGCAGCGTAGCTGACTCGGCCTACGAGCAGTACTTC,CASSVADSAYEQYF
TRBV7-9,13,.,many,TRBJ1-1,TGTGCCAGCAGAATCACCGGGACACCTGAAGCTTTCTTT,CASRITGTPEAFF
TRBV5-1,12,.,.,TRBJ2-7,TGCGCCAGCAGCTTGAGCACAGGCGAGCAGTACTTC,CASSLSTGEQYF
TRBV20-1,14,TRBD1,few,TRBJ2-2,TGCAGTGCTGAACCGGGACAGGACCCCGGGGAGCTGTTTTTT,CSAEPGQDPGELFF
TRBV11-2,18,TRBD2,few,TRBJ2-3,TGTGCCAGCAGCTCTGGCCCCGGACTAGCGGACCGCACAGATACGCAGTATTTT,CASSSGPGLADRTDTQYF
TRBV29-1,13,.,few,TRBJ2-7,TGCAGCGTTGAAGTCTCAGGGAGGTACGAGCAGTACTTC,CSVEVSGRYEQYF
TRBV5-1,15,.,few,TRBJ2-6,TGCGCCAGCAGCCGCACGGTGTATGGGGCCAACGTCCTGACTTTC,CASSRTVYGANVLTF
TRBV9,12,.,.,TRBJ2-1,TGTGCCAGCAGCGAAGCGGAGACTGAGCAGTTCTTC,CASSEAETEQFF
TRBV13,13,.,few,TRBJ2-7,TGTGCCAGCAGTGCGACTAGAAAAGACGAGCAGTACTTC,CASSATRKDEQYF
TRBV14,15,.,few,TRBJ1-2,TGTGCCAGCAGCCAAGACGTTGACACCCCGTGGGGCTACACCTTC,CASSQDVDTPWGYTF
TRBV15,16,.,many,TRBJ2-3,TGTGCCACCAGCAGCCTACAGGTTTTCATGGGAGATACGCAGTATTTT,CATSSLQVFMGDTQYF
TRBV19,15,TRBD1,many,TRBJ2-3,TGTGCCAGTAGTATTCCTGGACAGGAAGGGGATACGCAGTATTTT,CASSIPGQEGDTQYF
TRBV18,14,TRBD1,few,TRBJ2-5,TGTGCCAGCTCAGAAGGGACAGCTCAAGAGACCCAGTACTTC,CASSEGTAQETQYF
TRBV2,13,.,.,TRBJ2-7,TGTGCCAGCAGTGGGGGGAGCGCCTACGAGCAGTACTTC,CASSGGSAYEQYF
TRBV4-1,16,.,.,TRBJ2-1,TGCGCCAGCAGCCACCTCGGACAAAGCTCCTACAATGAGCAGTTCTTC,CASSHLGQSSYNEQFF
TRBV7-6,15,.,many,TRBJ1-1,TGTGCCAGCAGCTCGGACAGCTTATCGAACACTGAAGCTTTCTTT,CASSSDSLSNTEAFF
TRBV6-2/TRBV6-3,14,.,.,TRBJ2-3,TGTGCCAGCAGTTACGGGGATGGCACAGATACGCAGTATTTT,CASSYGDGTDTQYF
TRBV15,15,.,many,TRBJ2-3,TGTGCCACCAGCAGAGATACAAGCGGAGCAGATACGCAGTATTTT,CATSRDTSGADTQYF
TRBV5-1,18,.,few,TRBJ2-3,TGCGCCAGCAGCTTGGAGGTGACTAGAGAGGAATACACAGATACGCAGTATTTT,CASSLEVTREEYTDTQYF
TRBV24-1,15,.,many,TRBJ2-1,TGTGCCACCAGTGATTTGACCGGGGCCTACAATGAGCAGTTCTTC,CATSDLTGAYNEQFF
TRBV29-1,12,TRBD1,many,TRBJ2-5,TGCAGCGGAAATGGACAGGGAGAGACCCAGTACTTC,CSGNGQGETQYF
TRBV28,16,.,few,TRBJ2-7,TGTGCCAGCAGTTTATGGGGGGGACGGAACGCCTACGAGCAGTACTTC,CASSLWGGRNAYEQYF
TRBV19,12,.,.,TRBJ2-1,TGTGCCATAGTAAGCTCCTACAATGAGCAGTTCTTC,CAIVSSYNEQFF
TRBV7-9,13,.,.,TRBJ2-5,TGTGCCAGCAGCCCGCCGGAGGTTGAGACCCAGTACTTC,CASSPPEVETQYF
TRBV29-1,13,TRBD1,.,TRBJ2-7,TGCAGCGTTGACGGGGGACAGGGCTACGAGCAGTACTTC,CSVDGGQGYEQYF
TRBV27,13,.,.,TRBJ1-1,TGTGCCAGCAGTCTAAGGGTCGGGGCTGAAGCTTTCTTT,CASSLRVGAEAFF
TRBV5-6,16,TRBD2,few,TRBJ2-1,TGTGCCAGCAGCTTGGGATCTGCGGGAGTGGGCAATGAGCAGTTCTTC,CASSLGSAGVGNEQFF
TRBV24-1,16,TRBD2,many,TRBJ2-3,TGTGCCACCAGTGATTTAGCGGGAGCGGGAACAGATACGCAGTATTTT,CATSDLAGAGTDTQYF